Below, 5 T cell receptor beta chains from the same sample are listed, as sequenced in a study of T cell repertoires in cytomegalovirus infection. Their antigens are not known. Each CDR3 protein gets one entry after TCRdb re-called the reads with MiXCR. Among roughly 860,000 distinct CDR3 sequences listed, around a third were seen once. The sample was cultured CD8+ T cells from PBMCs, taken from culture after CMV antigen stimulation. Every receptor here comes from a human donor in good health (CMV status not recorded). Some clones in this sample may be carry-over from other donors' samples.

This clonotype appeared a few times. The chain carries TRBV6-1 and TRBJ1-1; possibly TRBD1 for D (5 bases). The CDR3 has 9 amino acids. Between the trimmed V and J ends, which lost 2 bases and 13 bases, there was a span of 5 bases. The V gene's germline CDR1 is MNHNS and CDR2 SASEGT. The CDR3 DNA reads as TGTGCCAGCAGTGAAAGGGGTTTCTTT. Translation gives CASSERGFF.

This clonotype has more than one count but fewer than ten. The V and J genes are TRBV20-1 and TRBJ2-3, with TRBD1 matching 7 bases. CDR3 length: 15 residues. Germline values: CDR1 DFQATT, CDR2 SNEGSKA (reference sequence). The V and J ends lost 1 base and 1 base, in that order; junction bases with no gene match: 5. This CDR3 reads CSARGQGSGTDTQYF. CDR3 nucleotide sequence: TGCAGTGCTAGAGGACAGGGCTCGGGCACAGATACGCAGTATTTT.

The chain has TRBV12-3 or TRBV12-4 and TRBJ2-2; D might be TRBD2 (5 bases). The CDR3 runs 13 residues. With 6 bases removed from V and 4 bases from J, the gap between germline ends came to 9 bases. The CDR3 DNA reads TGTGCCAGCAGGTCGGGATTCACCGGGGAGCTGTTTTTT. It is translated as CASRSGFTGELFF.

The genes are TRBV6-2 or TRBV6-3 and TRBJ2-7, with D tentatively TRBD1 or TRBD2 (5 bases each). Trimming stripped 4 bases from V and 1 base from J, with 11 bases between. The CDR3 is 14 residues long. Germline V gives CDR1 MNHEY, CDR2 SVGEGT. The CDR3 spells CASSWDRRSYEQYV. The CDR3 DNA sequence: TGTGCCAGCAGTTGGGACCGACGGTCCTACGAGCAGTACGTC.

This clonotype occurred many times. The chain employs TRBV7-2 and TRBJ1-5, with D perhaps matching TRBD1 (6 bases). V was shortened by 4 bases and J by 4 bases, with 11 bases between the two germline ends. This CDR3 is built from 14 residues. Germline V CDR1 and CDR2: SGHTA, FQGNSA. CDR3 nucleotide sequence: TGTGCCAGCAGCTCAAGGGGGGTGAATCAGCCCCAGCATTTT. Translation gives CASSSRGVNQPQHF.